One T cell receptor (beta chain) is described in this entry. This clonotype showed up just a few times. No cognate antigen has been identified for it. No base quality information exists; no much larger clone differs at one position. The meaning of the sample's treatment or condition label: live attenuated yellow fever vaccine strain. A standard Ficoll-Paque protocol was used to isolate PBMCs from peripheral blood. Dynabeads CD4 and CD8 positive selection kits were used to isolate CD4 and CD8 T-cell fractions. RNA was extracted with TriZol from bulk PBMCs, CD4 and CD8 fractions, and dextramer-positive and dextramer-negative fractions. TCR cDNA was synthesized by 5'RACE template switching, through which a universal primer site and unique molecular identifiers were introduced. Priming for cDNA synthesis came from both the TCR alpha and TCR beta constant segments. Two PCR steps were used to amplify libraries, with sample barcodes and sequencing adapters being added in the second step. Sequencing of the libraries was done on either Illumina HiSeq 2500 (2x100 bp) or NovaSeq (2x150 bp). Under the source paper's analysis protocol: Demultiplexing of reads and collapsing into UMI consensus sequences were performed with MIGEC, and V(D)J alignment was carried out with MiXCR. Vaccine-responding clonotypes were defined with edgeR using replicate PBMC samples, requiring FDR below 0.01 and a log2 fold change above 5 up to day 15. Each bulk clonotype received a CD4 or CD8 identity based on whether the sequenced CD4 or CD8 repertoire contained that clonotype at higher abundance. TCRdb ran its own pipeline on the public reads, namely fastp trimming at Q25 and MiXCR clone calling, and kept in-frame beta chains. All rows with the same CDR3 protein become a single entry with the most common DNA and genes. These V and J calls rely on TCRdb rather than the paper's analysis. The sample table contains about 58,000 distinct CDR3 sequences; only one count was recorded for approximately 7% of them. Less than 45% of the sample lies in the top ten.

The data are from a study of T cells after yellow fever vaccination (dated by TCRdb to the late 2010s). Study-level background: Libraries from fractions with low cell numbers were prepared with the SMART-Seq v4 Ultra Low Input RNA kit. To follow T-cell clones before and after primary and booster YFV17D yellow fever vaccination, bulk TCR alpha and beta repertoires were sequenced over time. The cohort comprised two healthy male donors, one aged 18 to 30 and one aged 30 to 40 years. Bulk PBMC replicates and cell subsets were isolated from blood drawn at multiple timepoints before and after both primary and secondary immunization. Here is what the overall study found, with its caveats: FACS-sorted repertoires could contain abundant contaminating clonotypes from the bulk population, so computational filtering was required. After the booster, most clones that had expanded after primary vaccination were detected again (about 97% of CD4 and around nine tenths of CD8), suggesting broad maintenance of memory. The secondary T-cell response was found to be weaker but faster than the primary response, with a peak reached on day 5 rather than on day 15. Because only a couple of donors were included in the study, the extent to which the findings can be generalized is limited. A small fraction of clonotypes showed up in both the CD4 and CD8 compartments, probably as a result of convergent recombination.

V is pared back by 4 bases and J by 2 bases, with 24 bases lying between the germline termini. The CDR3 has 18 amino acids, counting the end cysteine and phenylalanine. The entry retains the CDR3 DNA only, 54 bases that are in frame from base 1. Based on the germline V gene, the CDR1 and CDR2 sequences are SGHVS and FNYEAQ. The material was CD8+ T cells sorted from PBMCs, obtained on the day of the first yellow fever vaccination. The clonotype comes from a man between 18 and 35 years old who received the YFV17D yellow fever vaccine. The V and J segments used are TRBV7-6 and TRBJ2-7; the D element could tentatively be TRBD1 or TRBD2, as 5 bases agree for each. The CDR3 protein sequence reads: CASSSEPSGTGTTYEQYF. The DNA reads TGTGCCAGCAGCTCCGAACCCTCCGGGACGGGAACTACCTACGAGCAGTACTTC.